A single sample gave rise to the 12 T cell receptor beta chains below, sequenced in a study of blood T cell repertoires in COVID-19. Method: immunoSEQ multiplex PCR; TCRdb's copy keeps in-frame clones and lacks some. The table records around 85,000 clones, 85% to 90% of them present only once. What was sequenced was PBMCs or T cells enriched from blood (not recorded which). Receptor source: a woman in her 50s with acute COVID-19.

The chain joins TRBV7-2 to TRBJ2-6, with 14 bases aligning to TRBD2. Trimming took 5 bases from V and 2 from J; bases not matched to a gene: 2. The CDR3 is 17 amino acids. Germline values: CDR1 SGHTA, CDR2 FQGNSA. CDR3 DNA: TGTGCCAGCAGCCTGACTAGCGGGAGGGCTGGGGCCAACGTCCTGACTTTC. Residues: CASSLTSGRAGANVLTF.

The chain is built from TRBV3-1 (or the pseudogene TRBV3-2) and TRBJ1-2; 9 bases agree with TRBD1. The CDR3 is 13 amino acids. CDR1 LGHDT and CDR2 YNNKEL come from the germline V gene (reference sequence). With V trimmed by 4 bases and J by 6 bases, 3 bases remained unmatched. Written as DNA, the CDR3 is TGTGCCAGCAGCCCTGGACAGGGGCATGGCTACACCTTC. This encodes CASSPGQGHGYTF.

The chain combines TRBV6-5 with TRBJ1-2; 7 positions agree with TRBD1. V was clipped by 6 bases and J by 5 bases; unmatched bases: 0. The CDR3 is 11 amino acids. From germline, CDR1 is MNHEY and CDR2 SVGAGI. As DNA, the CDR3 is TGTGCCAGCAGGACAGGGTATGGCTACACCTTC. Translation: CASRTGYGYTF.

This chain uses TRBV27 with TRBJ1-5, with 8 positions matching TRBD1. This CDR3 is 13 amino acids long. Germline V gives CDR1 MNHEY, CDR2 SMNVEV (reference sequence). The V gene end was trimmed by 6 bases and the J gene end by 6 bases; junction bases not matched to a gene: 4. The CDR3 sequence is CASSRTGFQPQHF. CDR3 bases: TGTGCCAGCAGCCGGACAGGGTTTCAGCCCCAGCATTTT.

The gene calls are TRBV7-7 and TRBJ2-1; perhaps TRBD2 as D (7 bases). Germline lookup yields CDR1 SSHAT and CDR2 FNYEAQ (reference sequence). Trimming removed 1 base at V and 10 bases at J, with 11 bases between. The CDR3 runs 13 residues. The CDR3 is CASSLGGGREQFF. CDR3 sequence (DNA): TGTGCCAGCAGCTTAGGGGGGGGCCGGGAGCAGTTCTTC.

The V gene is TRBV6-1, the J gene TRBJ2-1; D unresolved. Germline V lookup: CDR1 MNHNS, CDR2 SASEGT. The CDR3 length is 15 residues. V shed 1 base and J shed 0 bases, with 7 bases lying between them. Here the CDR3 DNA reads TGTGCCAGCAGTGAAGAAGACTTCTCCTACAATGAGCAGTTCTTC. This encodes CASSEEDFSYNEQFF.

J is TRBJ2-1 and V is TRBV5-1; 13 positions agree with TRBD2. The CDR3 is 17 residues long. Unmatched junction bases numbered 0, after V lost 0 bases and J lost 0 bases. The germline V gene encodes CDR1 SGHRS and CDR2 YFSETQ. As DNA, the CDR3 is TGCGCCAGCAGCTTGGGGACTAGCGGGGGCTCCTACAATGAGCAGTTCTTC. Translation: CASSLGTSGGSYNEQFF.

CDR3 protein: CASVFGRFTGELFF. CDR3 coding DNA: TGTGCCAGCGTATTCGGGAGATTCACCGGGGAGCTGTTTTTT. This chain joins TRBV7-9 and TRBJ2-2; a weak D match, TRBD2 (6 bases). Germline values: CDR1 SEHNR, CDR2 FQNEAQ (reference sequence). The CDR3 extends over 14 amino acids. The ends were cut back, 8 bases at V and 4 bases at J, with 14 bases in the middle.

The V gene is TRBV7-2, the J gene TRBJ1-2; TRBD1 matches 10 bases. V lost 5 bases, J lost 4 bases, and 10 bases stayed unmatched. CDR3 length: 16 residues. Germline values: CDR1 SGHTA, CDR2 FQGNSA. The CDR3 region is CASSPEGTGEAYGYTF. CDR3 DNA: TGTGCCAGCAGCCCAGAGGGGACAGGGGAAGCCTATGGCTACACCTTC. The variable domain in full, with the rest retrieved from reference TRBV7-2 and TRBJ1-2, is GAGVSQSPSNKVTEKGKDVELRCDPISGHTALYWYRQSLGQGLEFLIYFQGNSAPDKSGLPSDRFSAERTGGSVSTLTIQRTQQEDSAVYLCASSPEGTGEAYGYTFGSGTRLTVV.

The rearrangement joins TRBV5-4 to TRBJ2-1, with unresolved D. Germline V gene data show CDR1 as SGHNT and CDR2 as YYREEE (reference sequence). The V end was cut by 4 bases, the J end by 6 bases, with 5 bases between. This CDR3 is 11 amino acids long. CDR3 amino acids: CASSRGNEQFF. CDR3 coding DNA: TGTGCCAGCAGCCGCGGCAATGAGCAGTTCTTC. Variable domain in full (rest from reference TRBV5-4 and TRBJ2-1): ETGVTQSPTHLIKTRGQQVTLRCSSQSGHNTVSWYQQALGQGPQFIFQYYREEENGRGNFPPRFSGLQFPNYSSELNVNALELDDSALYLCASSRGNEQFFGPGTRLTVL.

CDR3 DNA: TGTGCCAGCAGCTTGTTATCCGGGACAGGGAACACTGAAGCTTTCTTT. As protein: CASSLLSGTGNTEAFF. J is TRBJ1-1 and V is TRBV5-4, with 8 nucleotides matching TRBD1. Germline-derived CDR1 and CDR2 are SGHNT and YYREEE (reference sequence). The V segment lost 1 base and the J segment 1 base; nucleotides outside the gene matches: 6. The CDR3 is made up of 16 amino acids.

The rearrangement uses TRBV2 and TRBJ2-6, with D perhaps TRBD2 (6 bases). CDR1 and CDR2 from the germline V gene are SNHLY and FYNNEI. The V end lost 11 bases, the J end lost 3 bases, and 14 bases lay between the germline ends. The CDR3 has 14 amino acids. CDR3: CASRAGSGANVLTF. The CDR3 DNA is TGTGCCTCTAGGGCGGGGAGTGGGGCCAACGTCCTGACTTTC.